Sequencing of this TCR beta chain was carried out in a study of spatial heterogeneity in lung cancer. From the 5' RACE reads, TCRdb called clonotypes with MiXCR, one entry per CDR3 protein. Here the sample spans about 47,000 distinct CDR3 sequences, roughly 12% being singletons. The time point here: sample taken at primary tumor resection. No cell sorting; template was whole RNA from tumor, lung tissue or PBMC. The ends lost 3 bases at V and 7 bases at J; junction bases unmatched: 7. The CDR3 loop spans 14 amino acids. Per germline, CDR1 LGHNA and CDR2 YSLEER. Source: PBMCs, taken at surgery. The receptor's source is a female donor with early-stage non-small cell lung cancer. The V gene is TRBV4-3, the J gene TRBJ1-1, with TRBD1 matching over 8 bases. CDR3 nucleotides: TGCGCCAGCAGCCAGGGCAGGGGGCTTGGTGAAGCTTTCTTT. Its protein product is CASSQGRGLGEAFF.